One sample yielded the 10 T cell receptor beta chains listed below, sequenced in a study of radiation and T cells in renal cell carcinoma. Time point denoted: blood 2 weeks post-SBRT. Treatment in this sample: 15 Gy SBRT to primary tumor, nephrectomy 4 weeks later. The data were produced by immunoSEQ multiplex PCR, yet TCRdb's version contains in-frame clones alone and is incomplete. Of 70,000 or so clones in the sample, roughly 82% were seen once. Material: blood, obtained from a patient whose treatment included radiotherapy and nephrectomy. The receptors stem from a man aged 55 to 70 with renal cell carcinoma.

This clone came up once. The V gene is TRBV18, the J gene TRBJ2-5; either TRBD1 or TRBD2 may fit D (5 bases each). V lost 5 bases and J 1 base, leaving 20 bases between the germline ends. Looked up from germline, CDR1 is KGHSH and CDR2 is LQKENI. The CDR3 loop spans 17 amino acids. The CDR3 nucleotides read TGTGCCAGCTCAGGAGGTATTCCGAGGGGTGGCCAAGAGACCCAGTACTTC. As protein: CASSGGIPRGGQETQYF. Full variable domain (outside the CDR3, taken from reference TRBV18 and TRBJ2-5): NAGVMQNPRHLVRRRGQEARLRCSPMKGHSHVYWYRQLPEEGLKFMVYLQKENIIDESGMPKERFSAEFPKEGPSILRIQQVVRGDSAAYFCASSGGIPRGGQETQYFGPGTRLLVL.

The V call is TRBV29-1, the J call TRBJ1-1; D unresolved. The CDR3 is 11 amino acids. V was pared by 7 bases and J by 0 bases, with 6 bases between. Germline-derived CDR1 and CDR2 are SQVTM and ANQGSEA. The CDR3 DNA sequence: TGCAGCGCCTCAGTGAACACTGAAGCTTTCTTT. It codes for CSASVNTEAFF.

This chain links TRBV4-2 with TRBJ2-3; 10 positions match TRBD2. The CDR3 extends over 18 amino acids. Germline V gives CDR1 LGHNA, CDR2 YNFKEQ. The V gene end was trimmed by 0 bases and the J gene end by 4 bases; junction bases not matched to a gene: 10. The CDR3 region has the DNA TGTGCCAGCAGCCAAGAAAGCGCTAGCGGGAGTGGGGCAGATACGCAGTATTTT. Translation gives CASSQESASGSGADTQYF.

The V and J genes are TRBV27 and TRBJ2-3, with TRBD2 matching over 9 bases. With V trimmed by 6 bases and J by 2 bases, 3 bases remained unmatched. The CDR3 is made up of 14 amino acids. Per the germline V gene, CDR1 is MNHEY and CDR2 is SMNVEV (reference sequence). The CDR3 sequence is CASRRLADTDTQYF. Written as DNA, the CDR3 is TGTGCCAGCAGGCGACTAGCGGACACAGATACGCAGTATTTT.

Only a few counts were recorded for this clone. The chain carries TRBV12-5 and TRBJ2-1; D may be TRBD1 (6 bases). The ends were cut back, 6 bases at V and 6 bases at J, with 9 bases in the middle. The CDR3 loop spans 12 amino acids. Germline values: CDR1 LGHNT, CDR2 FRNRAP. This CDR3 is CASGQGFNEQFF. The CDR3 DNA reads TGTGCTAGTGGACAGGGTTTCAATGAGCAGTTCTTC.

This rearrangement joins TRBV7-6 to TRBJ2-3; D uncertain. The length of the CDR3 is 15 residues. Per germline, CDR1 SGHVS and CDR2 FNYEAQ. The V gene lost 3 bases and the J gene lost 3 bases, with 13 bases spanning the gap. CDR3 sequence reads: CASSLTGAGTDTQYF. The CDR3 DNA follows: TGTGCCAGCAGCTTGACCGGAGCCGGGACAGATACGCAGTATTTT. Together with reference TRBV7-6 and TRBJ2-3, the CDR3 gives the full variable domain: GAGVSQSPRYKVTKRGQDVALRCDPISGHVSLYWYRQALGQGPEFLTYFNYEAQQDKSGLPNDRFSAERPEGSISTLTIQRTEQRDSAMYRCASSLTGAGTDTQYFGPGTRLTVL.

V usage is TRBV18 and J usage is TRBJ2-7; the match to TRBD1 covers 8 bases. The CDR3 contains 18 residues. Germline V gene data show CDR1 as KGHSH and CDR2 as LQKENI. The trim removed 3 bases at V and 4 bases at J, leaving 17 bases unmatched. The CDR3 is CASSPRVIGTGGMYEQYF. The CDR3, as DNA: TGTGCCAGCTCACCGAGGGTAATAGGCACAGGGGGGATGTACGAGCAGTACTTC. The variable domain in full, with the rest retrieved from reference TRBV18 and TRBJ2-7, is NAGVMQNPRHLVRRRGQEARLRCSPMKGHSHVYWYRQLPEEGLKFMVYLQKENIIDESGMPKERFSAEFPKEGPSILRIQQVVRGDSAAYFCASSPRVIGTGGMYEQYFGPGTRLTVT.

This sequence joins TRBV4-3 and TRBJ1-5; D ambiguous. Trimming cost V 0 bases and J 4 bases, with 4 bases left between them. The CDR3 length is 13 residues. Germline V lookup: CDR1 LGHNA, CDR2 YSLEER. Written as DNA, the CDR3 is TGCGCCAGCAGCCAAGAACGGAATCAGCCCCAGCATTTT. Its protein is CASSQERNQPQHF.

J is TRBJ1-2 and V is TRBV27; D gene uncertain. The CDR3 is made up of 15 amino acids. The V end was cut by 3 bases, the J end by 4 bases, with 15 bases between. Germline loops: CDR1 MNHEY, CDR2 SMNVEV (reference sequence). The CDR3 DNA follows: TGTGCCAGCAGTTTTACCCTTGGTAGTGGCTATGGCTACACCTTC. Translated, it gives CASSFTLGSGYGYTF.

The V call is TRBV4-1, the J call TRBJ1-1, with D hard to call. This CDR3 has 15 residues. Germline V lookup: CDR1 MGHRA, CDR2 YSYEKL. V lost 1 base to trimming and J lost 6 bases, with 15 bases between them. CDR3 DNA: TGCGCCAGCAGCCAAGGGATCCTAGGACCCCCTGAAGCTTTCTTT. Its protein product is CASSQGILGPPEAFF.